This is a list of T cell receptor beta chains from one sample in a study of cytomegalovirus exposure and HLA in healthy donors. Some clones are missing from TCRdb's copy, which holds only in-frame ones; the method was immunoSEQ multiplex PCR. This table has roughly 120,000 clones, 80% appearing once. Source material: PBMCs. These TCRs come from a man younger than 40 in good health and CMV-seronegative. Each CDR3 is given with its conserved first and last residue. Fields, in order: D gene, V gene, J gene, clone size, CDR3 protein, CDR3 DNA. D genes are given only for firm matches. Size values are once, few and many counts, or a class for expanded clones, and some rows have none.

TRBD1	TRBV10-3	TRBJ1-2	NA	CASRAQGGYGYTF	TGTGCCAGCCGGGCCCAGGGGGGCTATGGCTACACCTTC
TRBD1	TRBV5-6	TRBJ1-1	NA	CASSGGQGVTEAFF	TGTGCCAGCAGCGGAGGACAGGGCGTCACTGAAGCTTTCTTT
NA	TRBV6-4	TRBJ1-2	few	CASSDGADGKGYTF	TGTGCCAGCAGTGACGGGGCCGATGGGAAGGGCTACACCTTC
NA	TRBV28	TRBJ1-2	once	CASSLWKNRDGYTF	TGTGCCAGCAGTTTATGGAAAAACAGGGATGGCTACACCTTC
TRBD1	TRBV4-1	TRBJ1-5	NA	CASSLGTGGIEQPQHF	TGCGCCAGCAGCCTCGGGACAGGGGGGATAGAACAGCCCCAGCATTTT
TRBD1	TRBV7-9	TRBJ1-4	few	CASSGGDRAWEKLFF	TGTGCCAGCAGCGGGGGGGACAGGGCTTGGGAAAAACTGTTTTTT
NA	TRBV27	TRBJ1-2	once	CASSLLGPQKGYTF	TGTGCCAGCAGTCTTCTGGGCCCCCAAAAGGGCTACACCTTC
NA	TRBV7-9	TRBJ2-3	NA	CASSPRGMDTQYF	TGTGCCAGCAGCCCCAGGGGCATGGATACGCAGTATTTT
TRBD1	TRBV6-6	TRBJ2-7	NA	CASTRGQGPGEQYF	TGTGCCAGCACCAGGGGACAGGGACCGGGCGAGCAGTACTTC
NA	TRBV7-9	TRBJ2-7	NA	CASSAGQIYEQYF	TGTGCCAGCAGCGCCGGACAGATATACGAGCAGTACTTC
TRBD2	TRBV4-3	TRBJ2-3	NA	CASSQGLAGGSDTQYF	TGCGCCAGCAGCCAGGGACTAGCGGGAGGAAGCGATACGCAGTATTTT
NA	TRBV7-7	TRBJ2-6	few	CASSASVYNVLTF	TGTGCTAGCAGCGCCAGCGTTTACAACGTCCTGACTTTC
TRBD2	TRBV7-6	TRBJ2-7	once	CASSLGGRAAYEQYF	TGTGCCAGCAGCTTAGGCGGGAGGGCCGCCTACGAGCAGTACTTC
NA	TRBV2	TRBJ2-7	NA	CASSVQGYEQYF	TGTGCCAGCAGCGTACAGGGCTACGAGCAGTACTTC
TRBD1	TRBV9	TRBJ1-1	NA	CASSGGQKAFF	TGTGCCAGCAGCGGGGGACAGAAAGCTTTCTTT
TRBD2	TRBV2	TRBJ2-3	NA	CARQSLRGTSGRASTDTQYF	TGTGCCAGACAATCGTTACGCGGGACTAGCGGGAGGGCCAGCACAGATACGCAGTATTTT
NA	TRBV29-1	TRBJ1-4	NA	CSVVYEPANEKLFF	TGCAGCGTGGTCTATGAGCCGGCTAATGAAAAACTGTTTTTT
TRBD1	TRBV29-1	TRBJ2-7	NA	CSGGDRGEQYF	TGCAGTGGAGGGGACAGGGGCGAGCAGTACTTC
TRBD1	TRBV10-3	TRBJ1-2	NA	CAISDGTGGYGYTF	TGTGCCATCAGTGACGGGACAGGGGGCTATGGCTACACCTTC
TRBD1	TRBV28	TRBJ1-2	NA	CASSPGGGQGRNYGYTF	TGTGCCAGCAGTCCCGGCGGAGGACAGGGGAGAAACTATGGCTACACCTTC
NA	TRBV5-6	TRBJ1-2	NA	CASSTTTGWGYTF	TGTGCCAGCAGCACGACTACGGGTTGGGGCTACACCTTC
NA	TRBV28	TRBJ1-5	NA	CASRPSTSNQPQHF	TGTGCCAGCAGACCGAGTACTAGCAATCAGCCCCAGCATTTT
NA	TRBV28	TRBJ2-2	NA	CASSLAGRSGGELFF	TGTGCCAGCAGTTTGGCAGGGAGGTCTGGCGGGGAGCTGTTTTTT
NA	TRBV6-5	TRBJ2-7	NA	CASSTGPMEQYF	TGTGCCAGCAGTACAGGTCCGATGGAGCAGTACTTC
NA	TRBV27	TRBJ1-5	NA	CASSLYGANQPQHF	TGTGCCAGCAGTTTATATGGGGCCAATCAGCCCCAGCATTTT
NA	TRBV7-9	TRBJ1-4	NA	CASSKRTGEKLFF	TGTGCCAGCAGTAAGAGAACAGGTGAAAAACTGTTTTTT
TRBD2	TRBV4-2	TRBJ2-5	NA	CASSQHLAGTSGQETQYF	TGTGCCAGCAGCCAACATTTGGCCGGGACTAGCGGCCAAGAGACCCAGTACTTC
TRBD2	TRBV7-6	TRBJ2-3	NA	CASSLVAGGLVDTQYF	TGTGCCAGCAGCTTAGTAGCGGGGGGGCTGGTAGATACGCAGTATTTT
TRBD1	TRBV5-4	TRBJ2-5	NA	CASSMGQKETQYF	TGTGCCAGCAGCATGGGACAGAAAGAGACCCAGTACTTC
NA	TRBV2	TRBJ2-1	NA	CASRADTSYNEQFF	TGTGCCAGCAGGGCGGACACCTCCTACAATGAGCAGTTCTTC
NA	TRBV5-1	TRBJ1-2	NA	CASSLGRGLSGGYTF	TGCGCCAGCAGCTTGGGGAGGGGTTTGTCTGGTGGCTACACCTTC
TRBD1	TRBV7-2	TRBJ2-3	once	CASSKTGMGTDTQYF	TGTGCCAGCAGCAAGACAGGGATGGGCACAGATACGCAGTATTTT
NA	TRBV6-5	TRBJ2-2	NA	CASSRGISGELFF	TGTGCCAGCAGCAGGGGAATAAGCGGGGAGCTGTTTTTT
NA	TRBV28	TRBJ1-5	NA	CASSGGSSNQPQHF	TGTGCCAGCAGTGGAGGGTCTAGCAATCAGCCCCAGCATTTT
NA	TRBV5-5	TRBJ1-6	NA	CASSFSPQLGAVSPLHF	TGTGCCAGCAGCTTTTCCCCTCAACTGGGGGCTGTTTCACCCCTCCACTTT
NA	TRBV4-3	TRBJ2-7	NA	CASSPESGVPYEQYF	TGCGCCAGCAGCCCCGAGTCAGGGGTACCCTACGAGCAGTACTTC
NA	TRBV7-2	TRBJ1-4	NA	CASSLKLGRGEKLFF	TGTGCCAGCAGCTTAAAGCTGGGCCGGGGGGAAAAACTGTTTTTT
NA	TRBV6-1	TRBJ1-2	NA	CASSLDSSGGYTF	TGTGCCAGCAGTTTGGACTCTTCGGGTGGCTACACCTTC
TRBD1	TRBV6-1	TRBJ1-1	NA	CASSDGDRTEAFF	TGTGCCAGCAGTGATGGGGACAGGACGGAAGCTTTCTTT
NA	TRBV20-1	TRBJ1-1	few	CSASRVAEAFF	TGCAGTGCTAGCAGGGTCGCTGAAGCTTTCTTT
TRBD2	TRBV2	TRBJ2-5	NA	CASSARAGGQETQYF	TGTGCCAGCAGTGCGCGAGCGGGGGGGCAAGAGACCCAGTACTTC
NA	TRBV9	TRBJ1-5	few	CARRTAAVQPQHF	TGTGCCAGGAGGACGGCAGCGGTGCAGCCCCAGCATTTT
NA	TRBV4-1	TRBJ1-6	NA	CASSHDGSLGDSPLHF	TGCGCCAGCAGCCACGACGGGTCGCTGGGAGATTCACCCCTCCACTTT
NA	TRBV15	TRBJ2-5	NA	CATSRGQGLGAGVREQYF	TGTGCCACCAGCAGAGGACAGGGACTGGGAGCGGGAGTGAGGGAGCAGTACTTC
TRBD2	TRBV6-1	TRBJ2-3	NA	CASRAGTSTDTQYF	TGTGCCAGCCGAGCGGGGACTAGCACAGATACGCAGTATTTT
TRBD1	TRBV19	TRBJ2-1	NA	CASTDRQGAYNEQFF	TGTGCCAGTACCGACAGACAGGGGGCTTACAATGAGCAGTTCTTC
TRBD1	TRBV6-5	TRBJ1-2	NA	CASRTYTTGASYTF	TGTGCCAGCAGGACCTATACGACAGGGGCGAGCTACACCTTC
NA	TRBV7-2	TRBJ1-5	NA	CASSFEQGGNQPQHF	TGTGCCAGCAGCTTTGAACAGGGTGGGAATCAGCCCCAGCATTTT
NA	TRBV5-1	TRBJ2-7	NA	CASSLNRVGEQYF	TGCGCCAGCAGCTTAAACAGGGTCGGGGAGCAGTACTTC
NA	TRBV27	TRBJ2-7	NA	CASSLTGSYEQYF	TGTGCCAGCAGTTTAACAGGAAGCTACGAGCAGTACTTC
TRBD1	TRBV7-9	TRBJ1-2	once	CASSLATGGSSYGYTF	TGTGCCAGCAGCTTAGCGACAGGGGGCTCGTCCTATGGCTACACCTTC